A single TCR beta chain is shown here with its context. The conserved closing phenylalanine or tryptophan is absent in this CDR3, likely reflecting a read error. The data belong to a study of cytomegalovirus exposure and HLA in healthy donors. PCR was performed using 60 Vbeta and 13 Jbeta primers. Sequenced by immunoSEQ multiplex PCR; TCRdb stores in-frame clones only, minus some. The data hold 150,000 to 200,000 clones, with over 70% observed a single time. In germline, CDR1 is SGHRS, CDR2 YFSETQ. The CDR3 is made up of 15 amino acids. Losses at the gene ends were 0 bases for V and 3 bases for J; bases not matched to a gene: 4.

This chain joins TRBV5-1 and TRBJ1-2; 8 bases line up with TRBD1. Material for sequencing was PBMCs. The source is a woman aged 50 to 65 in good health and CMV-seronegative. CDR3: CASSLEPTGDYGYTL. The CDR3 DNA reads as TGCGCCAGCAGCTTGGAGCCGACAGGGGACTATGGCTACACCCTC.